This record looks at one TCR beta chain sequence and its context. This sample is drawn from a study of T cell changes during pregnancy in multiple sclerosis. Profiling relied on immunoSEQ multiplex PCR, and the TCRdb table lists in-frame clones only, not all of them. The sample yields about 79,000 clones, 80% to 95% seen once. V lost 1 base and J lost 4, with 7 bases in between. Looked up from germline, CDR1 is SNHLY and CDR2 is FYNNEI. CDR3 size: 13 residues. The origin of this receptor is a female donor with multiple sclerosis, enrolled in a pregnancy study. The sample here was CD4+ T cells from peripheral blood mononuclear cells, taken in the second trimester of pregnancy. This chain joins TRBV2 and TRBJ1-2; weak D call: TRBD1 (5 bases). Here the CDR3 reads CASSEGQLYGYTF. DNA of the CDR3: TGTGCCAGCAGTGAAGGACAGCTCTATGGCTACACCTTC. Supplemented by reference TRBV2 and TRBJ1-2, the full variable domain reads EPEVTQTPSHQVTQMGQEVILRCVPISNHLYFYWYRQILGQKVEFLVSFYNNEISEKSEIFDDQFSVERPDGSNFTLKIRSTKLEDSAMYFCASSEGQLYGYTFGSGTRLTVV.